This T cell receptor (beta chain) comes out of a study of T cell changes during pregnancy in multiple sclerosis. Clones were read by immunoSEQ multiplex PCR, and TCRdb kept only the in-frame ones, dropping some. The data show about 87,000 clones, with just over 90% seen just once and 1.4% held by the top ten. This TCR derives from a female donor in good health, enrolled as a control in a pregnancy study. Source: peripheral blood, taken in the third trimester of pregnancy.

CDR3 protein: CASSPRLDREREDTQYF. In DNA, the CDR3 is TGTGCCAGCAGCCCCCGCCTGGACAGGGAGAGGGAGGATACGCAGTATTTT. The chain joins TRBV7-9 to TRBJ2-3, with 8 positions matching TRBD1. The germline V gene has CDR1 SEHNR and CDR2 FQNEAQ (reference sequence). The ends lost 5 bases at V and 6 bases at J; junction bases unmatched: 16. The CDR3 runs to 17 residues.